The 31 T cell receptor beta chains listed next were all sequenced from one sample in a study of radiation and T cells in renal cell carcinoma. Time point noted: blood 2 weeks post-SBRT. Treatment specified: 15 Gy SBRT to primary tumor, nephrectomy 4 weeks later. Produced via immunoSEQ multiplex PCR; TCRdb's table is partial and in-frame only. Of about 130,000 clones in the sample, about 88% were seen once. The sequenced sample was blood, obtained from a patient whose treatment included radiotherapy and nephrectomy. The origin of the receptors is a woman in her 70s with renal cell carcinoma.

This chain uses TRBV5-1 with TRBJ2-2, with 8 positions matching TRBD2. With 3 bases clipped from V and 0 bases from J, the junction kept 7 bases outside the gene matches. This CDR3 has 17 residues. Germline V gene data show CDR1 as SGHRS and CDR2 as YFSETQ. The CDR3 is CASSSRGGGTNTGELFF. CDR3 DNA: TGCGCCAGCAGCTCTCGGGGGGGCGGAACGAACACCGGGGAGCTGTTTTTT.

The V gene is TRBV5-1, the J gene TRBJ1-6, with D possibly being TRBD1 (5 bases). CDR3 size: 15 residues. Trimming removed 4 bases at V and 3 bases at J, with 11 bases between. Germline lookup yields CDR1 SGHRS and CDR2 YFSETQ. The CDR3 DNA follows: TGCGCCAGCAGCCTGGGGGACTTCTATAATTCACCCCTCCACTTT. Its translation is CASSLGDFYNSPLHF. The entire variable domain, with the rest obtained from reference TRBV5-1 and TRBJ1-6, is as follows: KAGVTQTPRYLIKTRGQQVTLSCSPISGHRSVSWYQQTPGQGLQFLFEYFSETQRNKGNFPGRFSGRQFSNSRSEMNVSTLELGDSALYLCASSLGDFYNSPLHFGNGTRLTVT.

CDR3 in DNA: TGTGCCAGCAGCACCGCGGGAGGAGGGCAGCCCCAGCATTTT. It encodes CASSTAGGGQPQHF. The chain joins TRBV7-2 to TRBJ1-5; no reliable D call. The CDR3 sequence is 14 residues long. Looked up from germline, CDR1 is SGHTA and CDR2 is FQGNSA. Deletions cut 5 bases from V and 7 bases from J, with 15 bases between. The full variable domain, rest sourced from reference TRBV7-2 and TRBJ1-5, is GAGVSQSPSNKVTEKGKDVELRCDPISGHTALYWYRQSLGQGLEFLIYFQGNSAPDKSGLPSDRFSAERTGGSVSTLTIQRTQQEDSAVYLCASSTAGGGQPQHFGDGTRLSIL.

V and J are TRBV5-5 and TRBJ2-7, with TRBD2 as a possible D gene (6 bases). The CDR3 sequence is 14 residues long. The V end was cut by 5 bases, the J end by 1 base, with 13 bases between. Germline CDR1 reads SGHKS; CDR2 reads YYEKEE (reference sequence). DNA for the CDR3: TGTGCCAGCAGTCCCCGGGGAGGATCCTACGAGCAGTACTTC. Encoded protein: CASSPRGGSYEQYF. Based on the CDR3 plus reference TRBV5-5 and TRBJ2-7, the full variable domain is DAGVTQSPTHLIKTRGQQVTLRCSPISGHKSVSWYQQVLGQGPQFIFQYYEKEERGRGNFPDRFSARQFPNYSSELNVNALLLGDSALYLCASSPRGGSYEQYFGPGTRLTVT.

V is TRBV7-2 and J is TRBJ1-3; maybe TRBD1 (5 bases). Germline CDR1 reads SGHTA; CDR2 reads FQGNSA. Between the trimmed V and J ends, which lost 5 bases and 0 bases, there was a span of 11 bases. The CDR3 runs 15 residues. CDR3 DNA: TGTGCCAGCAGCAGCTCAGGGAACTCTGGAAACACCATATATTTT. Encoded protein: CASSSSGNSGNTIYF. The variable domain in full, completed from reference TRBV7-2 and TRBJ1-3, reads GAGVSQSPSNKVTEKGKDVELRCDPISGHTALYWYRQSLGQGLEFLIYFQGNSAPDKSGLPSDRFSAERTGGSVSTLTIQRTQQEDSAVYLCASSSSGNSGNTIYFGEGSWLTVV.

The chain combines TRBV7-6 with TRBJ1-1, with TRBD1 matching 8 bases. Germline CDR1 reads SGHVS; CDR2 reads FNYEAQ. The CDR3 is 15 amino acids. The ends lost 3 bases at V and 1 base at J; junction bases unmatched: 4. In DNA form, the CDR3 reads TGTGCCAGCAGCTTGGGGCAGGGGGCGAACACTGAAGCTTTCTTT. Translating gives CASSLGQGANTEAFF.

The table lists this clone with a count of one. The gene calls are TRBV4-2 and TRBJ2-3; 10 positions agree with TRBD2. Trimming took 1 base from V and 3 from J; bases not matched to a gene: 7. Germline lookup yields CDR1 LGHNA and CDR2 YNFKEQ. CDR3 size: 17 residues. CDR3 in DNA: TGTGCCAGCAGCCAAGGGGCAGCGGGGGGGCAGACAGATACGCAGTATTTT. Protein sequence: CASSQGAAGGQTDTQYF.

The V gene is TRBV6-1, the J gene TRBJ1-2; D uncertain. CDR3 length: 13 amino acids. The V end lost 4 bases, the J end lost 2 bases, and 8 bases lay between the germline ends. Germline CDR1 reads MNHNS; CDR2 reads SASEGT. The CDR3, as DNA: TGTGCCAGCAGTGTTCCGGGAAACTATGGCTACACCTTC. This sequence encodes CASSVPGNYGYTF.

In nucleotides, the CDR3 is TGTGCCAGCAGTTTACTTTATATGGGCGGTGGTGACACTGAAGCTTTCTTT. Translation gives CASSLLYMGGGDTEAFF. The rearrangement joins TRBV28 to TRBJ1-1; D gene uncertain. Germline CDR1 is MDHEN and CDR2 is SYDVKM. V shed 2 bases and J shed 3 bases, with 19 bases lying between them. The CDR3 covers 17 residues.

The rearrangement uses TRBV5-4 and TRBJ1-6; 7 bases map to TRBD1. Trimming removed 3 bases from V and 3 bases from J; junction bases left unmatched: 12. The CDR3 totals 18 residues. Germline V gene data show CDR1 as SGHNT and CDR2 as YYREEE (reference sequence). The CDR3 sequence: CASSSYSKGANYNSPLHF. For the CDR3, the DNA is TGTGCCAGCAGCTCTTACAGCAAGGGGGCTAACTATAATTCACCCCTCCACTTT.

This rearrangement joins TRBV9 to TRBJ2-1, with 9 bases that match TRBD2. The CDR3 spans 14 residues. Germline CDR1 is SGDLS and CDR2 is YYNGEE. V was pared by 2 bases and J by 8 bases, with 5 bases of the junction left unmatched. The CDR3 loop is CASSVASGVHEQFF. As DNA, the CDR3 is TGTGCCAGCAGCGTCGCTAGCGGGGTTCATGAGCAGTTCTTC. The full variable domain, completed using reference TRBV9 and TRBJ2-1, is DSGVTQTPKHLITATGQRVTLRCSPRSGDLSVYWYQQSLDQGLQFLIQYYNGEERAKGNILERFSAQQFPDLHSELNLSSLELGDSALYFCASSVASGVHEQFFGPGTRLTVL.

This rearrangement joins TRBV7-9 to TRBJ2-7; D may be TRBD2 (6 bases). CDR3 length: 13 amino acids. Germline V gene sequence: CDR1 SEHNR, CDR2 FQNEAQ (reference sequence). V lost 0 bases, J lost 6 bases, and 9 bases lay in between. The CDR3, as DNA: TGTGCCAGCAGCTTAGCGCGGGGCTCCGAGCAGTACTTC. It yields the protein CASSLARGSEQYF.

The chain joins TRBV9 to TRBJ1-2, with D unclear. CDR1 SGDLS and CDR2 YYNGEE come from the germline V gene. Between the trimmed V and J ends, which lost 0 bases and 0 bases, there was a span of 12 bases. CDR3 length: 16 amino acids. CDR3 sequence reads: CASSVEASAPNYGYTF. The CDR3 coding sequence is TGTGCCAGCAGCGTAGAAGCGTCAGCCCCTAACTATGGCTACACCTTC.

The rearrangement joins TRBV9 to TRBJ2-1; unclear D gene. V lost 0 bases and J 6 bases, leaving 13 bases between the germline ends. There are 15 residues in the CDR3. From germline, CDR1 is SGDLS and CDR2 YYNGEE. The CDR3 sequence is CASSVVGAQLNEQFF. In DNA form, the CDR3 reads TGTGCCAGCAGCGTAGTGGGCGCACAACTCAATGAGCAGTTCTTC.

The chain is built from TRBV19 and TRBJ1-6, with 8 bases fitting TRBD1. There are 18 residues in the CDR3. Germline V gene data show CDR1 as LNHDA and CDR2 as SQIVND (reference sequence). Unmatched junction bases numbered 18, after V lost 4 bases and J lost 10 bases. The CDR3 DNA sequence: TGTGCCAGTAGTACTCCGGGACAGGCCTTACCCCGGGGGTCACCCCTCCACTTT. This gives the protein CASSTPGQALPRGSPLHF.

V usage is TRBV11-3 and J usage is TRBJ2-3, with TRBD2 matching over 12 bases. The CDR3 is made up of 16 amino acids. The germline gives CDR1 SGHNT, CDR2 YENEEA. The J segment lost 2 bases and the V segment lost 4 bases, leaving 4 bases of the junction unmatched. The DNA of the CDR3 is TGTGCCAGCAGCTCTCTAGCGGGGGGGTTCACAGATACGCAGTATTTT. It translates to CASSSLAGGFTDTQYF.

This chain connects TRBV29-1 to TRBJ1-2; TRBD1 agrees at 8 bases. The CDR3 contains 13 residues. From germline, CDR1 is SQVTM and CDR2 ANQGSEA. V shed 4 bases, J shed 4 bases, and the junction held 5 bases outside the gene matches. CDR3 DNA: TGCAGCGTTGCTGGTGGACAGGGCTATGGCTACACCTTC. Translated, it gives CSVAGGQGYGYTF. Supplemented by reference TRBV29-1 and TRBJ1-2, the full variable domain reads SAVISQKPSRDICQRGTSLTIQCQVDSQVTMMFWYRQQPGQSLTLIATANQGSEATYESGFVIDKFPISRPNLTFSTLTVSNMSPEDSSIYLCSVAGGQGYGYTFGSGTRLTVV.

V usage is TRBV2 and J usage is TRBJ2-7; perhaps D is TRBD1 or TRBD2 (5 bases each). This CDR3 has 14 residues. Germline CDR1 reads SNHLY; CDR2 reads FYNNEI. The germline V and J ends were trimmed by 6 bases and 2 bases, with 14 bases remaining between them. The CDR3, as DNA: TGTGCCAGCAGGGGGGTACAGGCTGCCTACGAGCAGTACTTC. Its protein product is CASRGVQAAYEQYF. The full variable domain, rest sourced from reference TRBV2 and TRBJ2-7, is EPEVTQTPSHQVTQMGQEVILRCVPISNHLYFYWYRQILGQKVEFLVSFYNNEISEKSEIFDDQFSVERPDGSNFTLKIRSTKLEDSAMYFCASRGVQAAYEQYFGPGTRLTVT.

The chain combines TRBV13 with TRBJ2-3, with TRBD2 as a possible D gene (6 bases). The CDR3 loop spans 17 amino acids. V lost 2 bases, J lost 0 bases, and 15 bases lay in between. From germline, CDR1 is PRHDT and CDR2 FYEKMQ (reference sequence). The CDR3: CASSLKTAGSSTDTQYF. The CDR3, as DNA: TGTGCCAGCAGCTTAAAAACGGCGGGGAGCAGCACAGATACGCAGTATTTT.

CDR3 in DNA: TGCAGCGCTATGAACACTGAAGCTTTCTTT. The encoded protein is CSAMNTEAFF. The V call is TRBV29-1, the J call TRBJ1-1; D is unresolved. CDR1 SQVTM and CDR2 ANQGSEA come from the germline V gene. Trimming pared 7 bases from V and 0 bases from J, leaving 3 bases between. The CDR3 sequence is 10 residues long.

This chain joins TRBV19 and TRBJ2-4; D possibly corresponds to TRBD2 (6 bases). The CDR3 has 12 amino acids. Between the trimmed V and J ends, which lost 8 bases and 5 bases, there was a span of 10 bases. Germline CDR1 is LNHDA and CDR2 is SQIVND (reference sequence). The CDR3 coding sequence is TGTGCCAGTTGGGACTTAGAAAACATTCAGTACTTC. Its protein product is CASWDLENIQYF.

The chain employs TRBV5-6 and TRBJ2-2, with a possible D match to TRBD1 (6 bases). Deletions cut 5 bases from V and 0 bases from J, with 11 bases between. The CDR3 runs 15 residues. Germline loops: CDR1 SGHDT, CDR2 YYEEEE. The DNA for the CDR3 is TGTGCCAGCAGTCAGACAGGCGCGAACACCGGGGAGCTGTTTTTT. It encodes CASSQTGANTGELFF. The variable domain in full, with the rest retrieved from reference TRBV5-6 and TRBJ2-2, is DAGVTQSPTHLIKTRGQQVTLRCSPKSGHDTVSWYQQALGQGPQFIFQYYEEEERQRGNFPDRFSGHQFPNYSSELNVNALLLGDSALYLCASSQTGANTGELFFGEGSRLTVL.

V usage is TRBV27 and J usage is TRBJ2-4; 7 bases are shared with TRBD2. The junction had 4 bases not matched to a gene; V was cut back by 2 bases and J by 0 bases. The CDR3 totals 16 residues. Looked up from germline, CDR1 is MNHEY and CDR2 is SMNVEV (reference sequence). The CDR3 protein is CASSLAGGIAKNIQYF. CDR3 bases: TGTGCCAGCAGTTTAGCCGGGGGGATAGCCAAAAACATTCAGTACTTC.

V and J are TRBV7-2 and TRBJ1-2; unclear D gene. Germline CDR1 SGHTA, CDR2 FQGNSA. This CDR3 has 15 residues. V was shortened by 6 bases and J by 0 bases, with 14 bases between the two germline ends. CDR3 loop: CASRKERTSNYGYTF. CDR3 nucleotide sequence: TGTGCCAGCAGGAAAGAAAGAACCTCTAACTATGGCTACACCTTC.

The V and J genes are TRBV6-1 and TRBJ1-3; D remains ambiguous. Germline values: CDR1 MNHNS, CDR2 SASEGT. With 0 bases removed from V and 7 bases from J, the gap between germline ends came to 10 bases. This CDR3 is 14 amino acids long. CDR3 region: CASSEARSSNTIYF. Here the CDR3 DNA reads TGTGCCAGCAGTGAAGCGCGCTCGTCTAACACCATATATTTT.

The genes are TRBV25-1 and TRBJ1-6; the match to TRBD1 covers 8 bases. Germline loops: CDR1 MGHDK, CDR2 SYGVNS. The junction had 6 bases not matched to a gene; V was cut back by 4 bases and J by 7 bases. The CDR3 length is 15 residues. CDR3 in amino acids: CASSAWDRRNSPLHF. The DNA for the CDR3 is TGTGCCAGCAGTGCTTGGGACAGGAGGAATTCACCCCTCCACTTT.

CDR3 bases: TGTGCCAGCACTGATCGGGTCAGCTCCTACGAGCAGTACTTC. Amino acid sequence: CASTDRVSSYEQYF. The rearrangement uses TRBV5-4 and TRBJ2-7; D is ambiguous. This CDR3 is built from 14 residues. CDR1 SGHNT and CDR2 YYREEE come from the germline V gene (reference sequence). V gave up 6 bases and J gave up 0 bases, with 13 bases separating them.

The chain joins TRBV5-1 to TRBJ1-3; 7 nucleotides match TRBD1. The CDR3 extends over 21 amino acids. J lost 1 base, V lost 0 bases, and 19 bases had no gene match. Germline CDR1 SGHRS, CDR2 YFSETQ. Written as DNA, the CDR3 is TGCGCCAGCAGCTTGGAAGGTCCGCTTTGGGGACAGCCCTTTTCTGGAAACACCATATATTTT. As protein: CASSLEGPLWGQPFSGNTIYF.

The J gene is TRBJ2-3, the V gene TRBV12-5, with 8 bases matching TRBD2. This CDR3 is 19 amino acids long. The V segment lost 6 bases and the J segment 1 base; nucleotides outside the gene matches: 18. Per the germline V gene, CDR1 is LGHNT and CDR2 is FRNRAP. The CDR3 bases are TGTGCTAGTGGCTTAAGTGGGACTAGTTTACTGAGGGGCACAGATACGCAGTATTTT. Amino acids: CASGLSGTSLLRGTDTQYF. Combining the CDR3 with reference TRBV12-5 and TRBJ2-3 gives the whole variable domain DARVTQTPRHKVTEMGQEVTMRCQPILGHNTVFWYRQTMMQGLELLAYFRNRAPLDDSGMPKDRFSAEMPDATLATLKIQPSEPRDSAVYFCASGLSGTSLLRGTDTQYFGPGTRLTVL.

This clone was recorded once. The rearrangement joins TRBV9 to TRBJ2-4; D ambiguous. This CDR3 spans 14 amino acids. Trimming pared 0 bases from V and 6 bases from J, leaving 10 bases between. Germline V CDR1 and CDR2: SGDLS, YYNGEE. CDR3 region: CASSVGSPGNIQYF. The CDR3 DNA follows: TGTGCCAGCAGCGTAGGTTCCCCTGGAAACATTCAGTACTTC.

The chain combines TRBV5-1 with TRBJ2-2; TRBD2 matches at 8 bases. V was clipped by 1 base and J by 4 bases; unmatched bases: 6. The CDR3 has 16 amino acids. The germline CDR1 and CDR2 sequences are SGHRS and YFSETQ. For the CDR3, the DNA is TGCGCCAGCAGCTTGCGGGGGGGCTCCGGCACCGGGGAGCTGTTTTTT. Amino acids: CASSLRGGSGTGELFF.